The next 13 T cell receptor beta chains were all read from a single sample in a study of tumor-infiltrating lymphocytes in primary liver carcinoma. Co-extracted RNA and DNA came from approximately 20-30 mg of unsorted bulk tissue. From 500 ng of total RNA, TCR beta-specific cDNA was reverse-transcribed using a constant-region primer. ARM-PCR, slightly modified, supplied the TCR beta libraries through three nested multiplex PCR rounds. A C-beta reverse primer was combined with TRBV1-TRBV30 forward primers in the first two PCR rounds, and each round had approximately 10 cycles. TCRdb fed the multiplex PCR reads into MiXCR, producing one record per CDR3 protein. The sample has roughly 120,000 distinct CDR3 sequences, around 62% seen once. What was sequenced was liver tumor tissue from sampling region 1. Subset given: tumor region T1, superior pole. Receptor source: a woman aged 60 to 75 with primary liver carcinoma and hepatitis B virus infection.

This clonotype was recorded only once. A junction end diverges from the germline sequence, so it may reflect a read error. CDR3 residues: CTSTKLWGQDTEAFF. Here the CDR3 DNA reads TGTACCAGCACTAAGTTGTGGGGACAGGACACTGAAGCTTTCTTT. This rearrangement joins TRBV6-1 to TRBJ1-1, with 8 bases matching TRBD1. Germline CDR1 and CDR2: MNHNS and SASEGT. CDR3 length: 15 amino acids.

On this clonotype itself: This sequence may be a read error, since a much larger clone differs from it by one base. The chain links TRBV6-1 to TRBJ1-5; D ambiguous. Germline assignment: CDR1 MNHNS and CDR2 SASEGT. There are 12 residues in the CDR3. CDR3 residues: CANSGLDQPQHF. DNA of the CDR3: TGTGCCAACAGTGGGCTGGATCAGCCCCAGCATTTT.

This clonotype has a single count. This chain joins TRBV2 and TRBJ2-5, with 14 nucleotides matching TRBD2. CDR1 and CDR2 from the germline V gene are SNHLY and FYNNEI. This CDR3 is 14 amino acids long. The V and J ends lost 10 bases and 5 bases, in that order; junction bases with no gene match: 6. This CDR3 is CATKGTSGGETQYF. CDR3 in DNA: TGTGCCACCAAAGGGACTAGCGGGGGTGAGACCCAGTACTTC.

This clonotype was seen a few times. The junction and the germline gene differ at one end; a read error may be behind it. V gene TRBV6-5 combines with J gene TRBJ1-1; D uncertain. The CDR3 covers 15 residues. Germline V gives CDR1 MNHEY, CDR2 SVGAGI. The DNA of the CDR3 is TGTGCCAGCAGCTCCCGTATCGGTCGGAGCACTGAAGCTCTCTTT. Translated: CASSSRIGRSTEALF.

This clonotype was found many times. J is TRBJ2-5 and V is TRBV29-1, with a possible D match to TRBD2 (5 bases). Germline values: CDR1 SQVTM, CDR2 ANQGSEA. Trimming pared 4 bases from V and 4 bases from J, leaving 13 bases between. This CDR3 comprises 13 residues. Written as DNA, the CDR3 is TGCAGCGTTGTCGGACTGAAGACAGAGACCCAGTACTTC. This sequence encodes CSVVGLKTETQYF. Full variable domain (missing parts from reference TRBV29-1 and TRBJ2-5): SAVISQKPSRDICQRGTSLTIQCQVDSQVTMMFWYRQQPGQSLTLIATANQGSEATYESGFVIDKFPISRPNLTFSTLTVSNMSPEDSSIYLCSVVGLKTETQYFGPGTRLLVL.

Concerning this clonotype: Just one base apart from a much larger clone, this may be a read error. The CDR3 does not close with the conserved phenylalanine or tryptophan, likely indicating a read error. This sequence joins TRBV6-6 and TRBJ1-5; a weak D match, TRBD1 (6 bases). The CDR3 has 16 residues. CDR1 and CDR2 from the germline V gene are MNHNY and SVGAGI (reference sequence). V lost 2 bases and J 4 bases, leaving 15 bases between the germline ends. The CDR3 nucleotides are TGTGCCAGCAGTTACATTACCACAGGGTCAAATCAGCCCCAGCATTAT. Translated: CASSYITTGSNQPQHY.

Concerning this clonotype: Germline and junction disagree at one end, which may indicate a read error. The chain is built from TRBV6-2 or TRBV6-3 and TRBJ2-1, with TRBD1 as a possible D gene (5 bases). CDR3 length: 13 amino acids. Per germline, CDR1 MNHEY and CDR2 SVGEGT. The CDR3 nucleotides read TGTACCAGCAGGGTGACTGCAAACAATTGGCAGTTCTTC. This sequence encodes CTSRVTANNWQFF.

With regard to this clonotype: This may be a read error: a much more frequent sequence differs by one nucleotide. The chain joins TRBV6-2 or TRBV6-3 to TRBJ1-2; D perhaps matches TRBD1 (5 bases). This CDR3 is 12 amino acids long. Per the germline V gene, CDR1 is MNHEY and CDR2 is SVGEGT. The CDR3 region has the DNA TGTGCCAGCAGTCCCCAGGGCTATGGCTACATCTTC. Its translation is CASSPQGYGYIF.

Points on this clonotype: It may be a read error: a sequence one base away is much more abundant. V and J are TRBV6-5 and TRBJ1-2; 7 bases match TRBD1. CDR1 and CDR2 from the germline V gene are MNHEY and SVGAGI. This CDR3 contains 17 residues. CDR3 sequence reads: CATSYSRGLTGNYGYTF. In DNA form, the CDR3 reads TGTGCCACCAGTTACTCGCGAGGTCTGACAGGGAACTATGGCTACACCTTC.

Worth noting for this clonotype: A junction end diverges from the germline sequence, so it may reflect a read error. The chain uses TRBV6-1 and TRBJ1-5; unclear D gene. Germline CDR1 is MNHNS and CDR2 is SASEGT. The CDR3 has 12 amino acids. The CDR3 DNA sequence: TGTGCCAGCAGGGATAGGGTGGTGCCCCAGCGTTTT. Protein product: CASRDRVVPQRF.

About this clonotype itself: Given a much more abundant clone one base away, this may be a read error. CDR3 DNA sequence: TGCAGCGTTGAAGATATCAACAGGGGAGGACCAGATACGCAGTATTTT. Protein product: CSVEDINRGGPDTQYF. The chain has TRBV29-1 and TRBJ2-3; D is perhaps TRBD1 (7 bases). The CDR3 is made up of 16 amino acids. Germline CDR1 is SQVTM and CDR2 is ANQGSEA. The V and J ends lost 0 bases and 4 bases respectively, with 17 bases between them.

This clonotype is medium-sized. This sequence joins TRBV11-2 and TRBJ2-7; no definite D call. Deletions cut 0 bases from V and 12 bases from J, with 18 bases between. The germline V gene has CDR1 SGHAT and CDR2 FQNNGV. This CDR3 region has 14 residues. The CDR3 nucleotides read TGTGCCAGCAGCTTAGATATCGTCATCCCCGATCTGTACTTC. It encodes CASSLDIVIPDLYF.

The J gene is TRBJ2-2, the V gene TRBV6-1; the match to TRBD2 covers 10 bases. Germline CDR1 reads MNHNS; CDR2 reads SASEGT. V lost 7 bases and J lost 5; bases outside the gene matches: 13. The CDR3 totals 17 residues. The CDR3 bases are TGTGCCAGCACCCTGGGACTAGCGAGAGGCAGGACCGGGGAGCTGTTTTTT. Encoded protein: CASTLGLARGRTGELFF.